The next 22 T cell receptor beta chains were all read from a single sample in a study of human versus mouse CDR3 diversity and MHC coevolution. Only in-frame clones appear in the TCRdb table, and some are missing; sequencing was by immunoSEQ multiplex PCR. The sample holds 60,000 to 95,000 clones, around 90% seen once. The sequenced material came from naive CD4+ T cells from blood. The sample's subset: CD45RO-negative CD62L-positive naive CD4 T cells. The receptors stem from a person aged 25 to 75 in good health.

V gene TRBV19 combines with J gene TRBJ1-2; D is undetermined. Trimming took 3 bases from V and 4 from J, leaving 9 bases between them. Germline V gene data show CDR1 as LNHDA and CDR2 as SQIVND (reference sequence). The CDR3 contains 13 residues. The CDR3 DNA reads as TGTGCCAGTAGTATTGCAGTCCCCTATGGCTACACCTTC. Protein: CASSIAVPYGYTF. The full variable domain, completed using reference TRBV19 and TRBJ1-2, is DGGITQSPKYLFRKEGQNVTLSCEQNLNHDAMYWYRQDPGQGLRLIYYSQIVNDFQKGDIAEGYSVSREKKESFPLTVTSAQKNPTAFYLCASSIAVPYGYTFGSGTRLTVV.

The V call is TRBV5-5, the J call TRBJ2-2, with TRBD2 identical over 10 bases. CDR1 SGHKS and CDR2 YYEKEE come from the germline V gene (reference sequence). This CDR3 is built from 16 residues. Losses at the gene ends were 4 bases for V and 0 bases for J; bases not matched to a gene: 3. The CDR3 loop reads CASSPAGGTNTGELFF. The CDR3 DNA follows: TGTGCCAGCAGCCCAGCGGGAGGGACGAACACCGGGGAGCTGTTTTTT.

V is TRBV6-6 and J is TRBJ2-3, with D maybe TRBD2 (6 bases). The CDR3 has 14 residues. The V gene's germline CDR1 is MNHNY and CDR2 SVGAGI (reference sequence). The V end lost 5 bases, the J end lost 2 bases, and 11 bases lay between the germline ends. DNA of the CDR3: TGTGCCAGCAGTAGCGGGCAACTCACAGATACGCAGTATTTT. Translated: CASSSGQLTDTQYF.

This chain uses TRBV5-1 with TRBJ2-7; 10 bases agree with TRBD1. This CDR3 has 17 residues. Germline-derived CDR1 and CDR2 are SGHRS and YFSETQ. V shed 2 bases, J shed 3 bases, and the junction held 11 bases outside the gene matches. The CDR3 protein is CASSFHSPGQGYYEQYF. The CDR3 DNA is TGCGCCAGCAGCTTCCATTCACCGGGACAGGGGTACTACGAGCAGTACTTC.

The CDR3 is CATTGQINSPLHF. DNA of the CDR3: TGTGCCACCACGGGACAGATTAATTCACCCCTCCACTTT. The chain combines TRBV2 with TRBJ1-6, with 7 positions matching TRBD1. Germline CDR1 reads SNHLY; CDR2 reads FYNNEI. The CDR3 has 13 amino acids. The V gene end was trimmed by 10 bases and the J gene end by 6 bases; junction bases not matched to a gene: 6. Combining the CDR3 with reference TRBV2 and TRBJ1-6 gives the whole variable domain EPEVTQTPSHQVTQMGQEVILRCVPISNHLYFYWYRQILGQKVEFLVSFYNNEISEKSEIFDDQFSVERPDGSNFTLKIRSTKLEDSAMYFCATTGQINSPLHFGNGTRLTVT.

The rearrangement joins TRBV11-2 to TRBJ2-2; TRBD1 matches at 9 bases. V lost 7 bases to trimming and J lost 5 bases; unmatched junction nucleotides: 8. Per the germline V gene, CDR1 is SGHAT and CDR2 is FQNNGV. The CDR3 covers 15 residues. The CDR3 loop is CASTTGGAGTGELFF. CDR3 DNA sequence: TGTGCCAGCACCACAGGGGGCGCTGGGACCGGGGAGCTGTTTTTT.

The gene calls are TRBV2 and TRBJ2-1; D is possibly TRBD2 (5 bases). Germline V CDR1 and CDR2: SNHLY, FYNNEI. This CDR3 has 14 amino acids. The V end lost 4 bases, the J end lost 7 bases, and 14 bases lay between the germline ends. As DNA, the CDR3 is TGTGCCAGCAGTGTGGGGTTGCGAGGGAATGAGCAGTTCTTC. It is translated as CASSVGLRGNEQFF.

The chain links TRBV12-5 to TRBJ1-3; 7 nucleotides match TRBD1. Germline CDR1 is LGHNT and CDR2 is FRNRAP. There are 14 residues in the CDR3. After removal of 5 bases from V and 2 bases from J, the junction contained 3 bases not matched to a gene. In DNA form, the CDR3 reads TGTGCTAGTGGTACTGGACAGGCTGGAAACACCATATATTTT. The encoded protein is CASGTGQAGNTIYF.

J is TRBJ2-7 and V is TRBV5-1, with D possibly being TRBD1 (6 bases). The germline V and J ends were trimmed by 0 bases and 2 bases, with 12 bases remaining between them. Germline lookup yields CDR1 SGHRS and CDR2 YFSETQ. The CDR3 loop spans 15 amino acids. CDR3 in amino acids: CASSLAGGQTYEQYF. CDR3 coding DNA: TGCGCCAGCAGCTTGGCCGGCGGACAGACCTACGAGCAGTACTTC.

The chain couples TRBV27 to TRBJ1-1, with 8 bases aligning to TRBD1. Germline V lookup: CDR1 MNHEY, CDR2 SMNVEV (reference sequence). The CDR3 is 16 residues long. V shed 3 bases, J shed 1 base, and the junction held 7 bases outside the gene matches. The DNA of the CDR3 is TGTGCCAGCAGTTTCAGGGGGCAGTGGGAGAACACTGAAGCTTTCTTT. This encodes CASSFRGQWENTEAFF.

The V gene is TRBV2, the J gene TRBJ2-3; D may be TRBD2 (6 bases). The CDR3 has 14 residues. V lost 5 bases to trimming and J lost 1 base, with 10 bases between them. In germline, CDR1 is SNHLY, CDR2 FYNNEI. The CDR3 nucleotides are TGTGCCAGCAGTTGGGCTAGCGGCACAGATACGCAGTATTTT. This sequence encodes CASSWASGTDTQYF.

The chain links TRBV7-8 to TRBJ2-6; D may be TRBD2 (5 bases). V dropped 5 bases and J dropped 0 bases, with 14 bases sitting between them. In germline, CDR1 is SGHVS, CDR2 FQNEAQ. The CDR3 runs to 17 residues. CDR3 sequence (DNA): TGTGCCAGCAGCCCAGGAGGATCTGTCTCTGGGGCCAACGTCCTGACTTTC. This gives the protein CASSPGGSVSGANVLTF.

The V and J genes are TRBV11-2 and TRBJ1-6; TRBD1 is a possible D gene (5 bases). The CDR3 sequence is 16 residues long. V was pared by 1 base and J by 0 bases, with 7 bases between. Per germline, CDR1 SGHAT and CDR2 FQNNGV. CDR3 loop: CASSLAGGSYNSPLHF. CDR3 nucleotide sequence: TGTGCCAGCAGCTTAGCCGGGGGCTCCTATAATTCACCCCTCCACTTT.

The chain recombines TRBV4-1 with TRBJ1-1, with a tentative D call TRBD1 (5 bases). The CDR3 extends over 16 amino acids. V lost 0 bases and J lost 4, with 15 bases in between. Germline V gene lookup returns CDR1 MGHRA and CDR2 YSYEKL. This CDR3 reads CASSQEGGGDGTEAFF. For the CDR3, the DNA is TGCGCCAGCAGCCAAGAAGGCGGCGGGGACGGCACTGAAGCTTTCTTT.

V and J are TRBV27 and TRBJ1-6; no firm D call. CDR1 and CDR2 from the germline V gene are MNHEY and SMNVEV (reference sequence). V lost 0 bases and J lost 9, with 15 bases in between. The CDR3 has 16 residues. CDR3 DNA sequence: TGTGCCAGCAGTTTATCGTCGACGGGTCTAATTTCACCCCTCCACTTT. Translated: CASSLSSTGLISPLHF.

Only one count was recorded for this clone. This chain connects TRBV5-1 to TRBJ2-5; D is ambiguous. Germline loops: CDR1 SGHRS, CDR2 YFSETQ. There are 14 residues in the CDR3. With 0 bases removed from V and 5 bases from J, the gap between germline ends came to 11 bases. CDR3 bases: TGCGCCAGCAGCTTGGGGCGGAACCCTGAGACCCAGTACTTC. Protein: CASSLGRNPETQYF. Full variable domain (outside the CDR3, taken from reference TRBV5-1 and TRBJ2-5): KAGVTQTPRYLIKTRGQQVTLSCSPISGHRSVSWYQQTPGQGLQFLFEYFSETQRNKGNFPGRFSGRQFSNSRSEMNVSTLELGDSALYLCASSLGRNPETQYFGPGTRLLVL.

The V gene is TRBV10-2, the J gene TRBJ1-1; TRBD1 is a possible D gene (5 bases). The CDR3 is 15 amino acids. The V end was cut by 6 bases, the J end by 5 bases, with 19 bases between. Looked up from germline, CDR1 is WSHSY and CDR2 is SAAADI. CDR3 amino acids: CASRDPGREGTEAFF. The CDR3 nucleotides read TGCGCCAGCAGGGACCCGGGACGGGAGGGGACTGAAGCTTTCTTT.

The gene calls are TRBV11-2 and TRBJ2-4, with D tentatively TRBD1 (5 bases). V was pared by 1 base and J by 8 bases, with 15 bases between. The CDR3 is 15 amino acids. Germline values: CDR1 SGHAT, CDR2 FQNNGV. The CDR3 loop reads CASSLVPRARDIQYF. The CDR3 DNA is TGTGCCAGCAGCTTAGTGCCCAGGGCTAGGGACATTCAGTACTTC.

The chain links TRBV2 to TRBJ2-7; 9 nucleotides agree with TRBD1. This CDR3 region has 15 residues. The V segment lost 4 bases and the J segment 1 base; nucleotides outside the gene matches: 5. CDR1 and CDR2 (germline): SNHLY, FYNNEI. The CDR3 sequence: CASSGGTGSSYEQYF. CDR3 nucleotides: TGTGCCAGCAGTGGGGGGACAGGGTCTTCCTACGAGCAGTACTTC.

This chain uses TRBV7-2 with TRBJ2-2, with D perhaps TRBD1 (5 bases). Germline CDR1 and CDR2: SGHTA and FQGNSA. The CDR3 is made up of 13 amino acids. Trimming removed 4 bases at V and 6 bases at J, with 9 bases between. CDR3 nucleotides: TGTGCCAGCAGCTCGACAGTCCCCGGGGAGCTGTTTTTT. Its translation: CASSSTVPGELFF.

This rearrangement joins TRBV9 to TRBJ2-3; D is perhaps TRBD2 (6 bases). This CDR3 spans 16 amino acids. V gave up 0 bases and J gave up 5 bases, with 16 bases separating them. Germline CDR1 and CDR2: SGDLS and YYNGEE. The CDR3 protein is CASSVGGTPGVDTQYF. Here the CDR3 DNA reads TGTGCCAGCAGCGTAGGGGGGACCCCGGGGGTAGATACGCAGTATTTT.

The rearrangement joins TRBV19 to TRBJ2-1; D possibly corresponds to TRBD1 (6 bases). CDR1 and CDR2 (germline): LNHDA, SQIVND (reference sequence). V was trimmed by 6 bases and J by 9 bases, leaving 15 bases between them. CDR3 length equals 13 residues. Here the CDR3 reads CASSLQGVGEQFF. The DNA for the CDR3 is TGTGCCAGTAGCCTACAGGGTGTGGGTGAGCAGTTCTTC.